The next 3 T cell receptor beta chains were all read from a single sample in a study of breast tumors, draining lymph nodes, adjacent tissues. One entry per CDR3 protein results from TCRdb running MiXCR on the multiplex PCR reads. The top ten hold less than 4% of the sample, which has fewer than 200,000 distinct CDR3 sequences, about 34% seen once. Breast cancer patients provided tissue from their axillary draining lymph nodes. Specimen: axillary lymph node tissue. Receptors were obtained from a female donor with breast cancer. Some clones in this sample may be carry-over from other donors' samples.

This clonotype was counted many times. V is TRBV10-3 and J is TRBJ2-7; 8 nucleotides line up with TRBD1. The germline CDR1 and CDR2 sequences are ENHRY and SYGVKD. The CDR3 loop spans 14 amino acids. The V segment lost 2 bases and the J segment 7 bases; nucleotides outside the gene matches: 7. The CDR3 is CAISEDPRGREQYF. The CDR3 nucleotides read TGTGCCATCAGTGAGGACCCCAGGGGGCGGGAGCAGTACTTC.

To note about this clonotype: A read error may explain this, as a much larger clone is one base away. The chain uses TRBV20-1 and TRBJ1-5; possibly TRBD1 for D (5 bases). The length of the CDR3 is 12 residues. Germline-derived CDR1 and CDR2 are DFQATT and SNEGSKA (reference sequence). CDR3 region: CSARGRNQPPHF. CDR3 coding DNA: TGCAGTGCTAGGGGACGGAATCAGCCCCCGCATTTT.

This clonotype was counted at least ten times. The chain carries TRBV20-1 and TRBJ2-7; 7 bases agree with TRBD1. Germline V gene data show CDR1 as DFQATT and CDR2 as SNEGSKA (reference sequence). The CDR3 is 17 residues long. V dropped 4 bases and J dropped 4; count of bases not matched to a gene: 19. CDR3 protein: CSANRFSSWDSNYEQYF. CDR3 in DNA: TGCAGTGCTAACCGATTTTCTTCGTGGGACAGTAATTACGAGCAGTACTTC.